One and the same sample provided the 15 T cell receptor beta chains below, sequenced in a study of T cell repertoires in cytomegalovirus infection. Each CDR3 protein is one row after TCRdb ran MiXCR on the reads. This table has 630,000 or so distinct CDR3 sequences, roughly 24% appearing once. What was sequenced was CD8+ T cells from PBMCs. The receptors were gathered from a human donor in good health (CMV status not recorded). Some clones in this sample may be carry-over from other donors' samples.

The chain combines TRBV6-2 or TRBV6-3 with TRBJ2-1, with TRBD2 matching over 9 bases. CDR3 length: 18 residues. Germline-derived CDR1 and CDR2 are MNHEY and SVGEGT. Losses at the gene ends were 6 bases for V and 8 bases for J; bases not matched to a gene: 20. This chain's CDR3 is CASSLLVALAGPVDEQFF. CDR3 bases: TGTGCCAGCAGCTTACTAGTTGCCCTAGCGGGGCCTGTCGATGAGCAGTTCTTC.

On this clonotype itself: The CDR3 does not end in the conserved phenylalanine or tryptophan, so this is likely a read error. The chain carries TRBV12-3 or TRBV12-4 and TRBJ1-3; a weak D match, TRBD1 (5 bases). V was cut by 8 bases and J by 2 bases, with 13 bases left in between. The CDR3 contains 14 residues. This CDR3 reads CASWVGVAGNTIYL. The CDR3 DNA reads TGTGCCAGCTGGGTGGGGGTCGCTGGAAACACCATATATCTT.

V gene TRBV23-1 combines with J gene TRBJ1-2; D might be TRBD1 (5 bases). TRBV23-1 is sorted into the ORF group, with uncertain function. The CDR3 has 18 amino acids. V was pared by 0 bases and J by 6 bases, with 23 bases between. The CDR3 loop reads CASSQSKRACRVEDGYTF. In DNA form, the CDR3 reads TGCGCCAGCAGTCAATCTAAACGGGCGTGCAGGGTAGAGGATGGCTACACCTTC.

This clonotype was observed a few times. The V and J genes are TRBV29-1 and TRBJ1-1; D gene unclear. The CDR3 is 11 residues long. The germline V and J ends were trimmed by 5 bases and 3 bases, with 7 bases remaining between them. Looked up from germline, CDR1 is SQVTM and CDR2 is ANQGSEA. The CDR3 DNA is TGCAGCGTTACTCATTACACTGAAGCTTTCTTT. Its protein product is CSVTHYTEAFF.

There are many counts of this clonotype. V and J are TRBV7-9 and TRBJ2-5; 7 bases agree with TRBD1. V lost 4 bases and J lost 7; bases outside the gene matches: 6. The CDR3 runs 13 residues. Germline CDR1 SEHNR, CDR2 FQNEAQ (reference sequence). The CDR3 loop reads CASSSTGDRTQYF. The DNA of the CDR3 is TGTGCCAGCAGCTCTACAGGGGATCGGACCCAGTACTTC.

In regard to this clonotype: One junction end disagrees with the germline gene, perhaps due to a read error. CDR3 sequence reads: CVSSPGTGGTEAFF. The CDR3 DNA follows: TGTGTCAGCAGCCCCGGGACAGGGGGCACTGAAGCTTTCTTT. The rearrangement links TRBV7-6 to TRBJ1-1, with 11 bases lining up with TRBD1. This CDR3 contains 14 residues. CDR1 and CDR2 (germline): SGHVS, FNYEAQ.

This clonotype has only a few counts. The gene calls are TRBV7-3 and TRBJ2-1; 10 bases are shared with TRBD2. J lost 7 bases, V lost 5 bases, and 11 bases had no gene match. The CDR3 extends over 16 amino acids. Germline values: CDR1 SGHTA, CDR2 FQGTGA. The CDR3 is CASSPKPTSGWNEQFF. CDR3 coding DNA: TGTGCCAGCAGCCCGAAGCCGACTAGCGGGTGGAATGAGCAGTTCTTC.

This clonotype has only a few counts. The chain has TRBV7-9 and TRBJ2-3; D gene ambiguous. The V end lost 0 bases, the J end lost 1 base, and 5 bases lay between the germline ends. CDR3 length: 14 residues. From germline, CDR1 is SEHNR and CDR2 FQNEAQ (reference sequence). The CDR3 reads CASSLATRTDTQYF. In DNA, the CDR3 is TGTGCCAGCAGCTTAGCGACGCGCACAGATACGCAGTATTTT.

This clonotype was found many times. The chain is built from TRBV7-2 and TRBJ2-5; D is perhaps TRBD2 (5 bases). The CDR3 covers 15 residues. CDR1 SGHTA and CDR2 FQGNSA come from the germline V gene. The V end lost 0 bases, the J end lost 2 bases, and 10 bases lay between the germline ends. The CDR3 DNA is TGTGCCAGCAGCTTAGCTGGCGGGTGGCAAGAGACCCAGTACTTC. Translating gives CASSLAGGWQETQYF.

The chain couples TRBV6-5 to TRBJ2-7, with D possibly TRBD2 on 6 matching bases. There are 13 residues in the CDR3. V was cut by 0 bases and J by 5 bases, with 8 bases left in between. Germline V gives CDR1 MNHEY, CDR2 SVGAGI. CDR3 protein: CASSYSGGNEQYF. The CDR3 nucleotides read TGTGCCAGCAGTTACTCAGGAGGGAACGAGCAGTACTTC.

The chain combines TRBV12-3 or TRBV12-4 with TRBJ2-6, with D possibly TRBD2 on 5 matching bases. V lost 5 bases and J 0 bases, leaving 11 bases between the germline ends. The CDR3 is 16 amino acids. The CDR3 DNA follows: TGTGCCAGCAGTCCCTTCGGGGACTCTGGGGCCAACGTCCTGACTTTC. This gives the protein CASSPFGDSGANVLTF.

The CDR3 DNA reads TGCAGCGTGACTACCGGGGGGATGGGACCAGTCCTGACTTTC. Translation: CSVTTGGMGPVLTF. The J gene is TRBJ2-6, the V gene TRBV29-1; 7 bases line up with TRBD2. Per germline, CDR1 SQVTM and CDR2 ANQGSEA. Unmatched junction bases numbered 15, after V lost 6 bases and J lost 13 bases. CDR3 length: 14 amino acids.

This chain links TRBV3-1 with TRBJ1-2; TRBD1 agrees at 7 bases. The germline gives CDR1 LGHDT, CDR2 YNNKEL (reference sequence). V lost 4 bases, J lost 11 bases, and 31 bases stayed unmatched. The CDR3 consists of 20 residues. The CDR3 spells CASSPLRTGGNPANLASYTF. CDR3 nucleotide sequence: TGTGCCAGCAGCCCCCTTCGGACAGGCGGAAACCCTGCCAATCTGGCGAGTTACACCTTC. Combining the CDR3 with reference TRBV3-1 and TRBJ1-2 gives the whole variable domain DTAVSQTPKYLVTQMGNDKSIKCEQNLGHDTMYWYKQDSKKFLKIMFSYNNKELIINETVPNRFSPKSPDKAHLNLHINSLELGDSAVYFCASSPLRTGGNPANLASYTFGSGTRLTVV.

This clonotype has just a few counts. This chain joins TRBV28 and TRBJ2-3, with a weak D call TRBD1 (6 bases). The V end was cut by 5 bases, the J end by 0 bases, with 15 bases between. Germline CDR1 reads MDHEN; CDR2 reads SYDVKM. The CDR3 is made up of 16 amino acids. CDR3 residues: CASSASRGSSTDTQYF. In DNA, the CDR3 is TGTGCCAGCAGTGCCTCCAGGGGCTCTAGCACAGATACGCAGTATTTT.

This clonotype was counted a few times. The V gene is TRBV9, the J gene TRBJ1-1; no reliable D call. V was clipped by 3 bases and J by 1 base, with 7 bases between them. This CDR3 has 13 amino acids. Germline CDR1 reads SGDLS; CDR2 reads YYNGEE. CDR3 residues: CASSGVENTEAFF. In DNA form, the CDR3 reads TGTGCCAGCAGCGGAGTAGAGAACACTGAAGCTTTCTTT.